This T cell receptor (beta chain) was sequenced for a study of T-cell memory formation after mild COVID-19. The ends were cut back, 4 bases at V and 10 bases at J, with 10 bases in the middle. The CDR3 is 12 amino acids. Sample barcodes and UMIs were carried by the TCR alpha and TCR beta cDNA libraries that 5'RACE generated with constant-segment primers. TCRdb independently ran MiXCR on the 5' RACE reads; one entry per CDR3 protein. Of approximately 150,000 distinct CDR3 sequences in the sample, 5.5% to 7% were seen once. This rearrangement joins TRBV12-3 or TRBV12-4 to TRBJ1-4; D gene ambiguous. Specimen: PBMCs or a T cell subset sorted from them (not recorded which). The TCR sequence derives from an adult woman who had mild COVID-19 (a few samples of this study predate the infection). Cell type and time point are not known. The CDR3 region has the DNA TGTGCCAGCAGTTCTCCTTGGGGAAAACTGTTTTTT. Amino acid sequence: CASSSPWGKLFF.